Detailed here is one T cell receptor beta chain. CDR3 length: 13 residues. The ends were cut back, 2 bases at V and 8 bases at J, with 9 bases in the middle. CDR1 KGHDR and CDR2 SFDVKD come from the germline V gene. The sample is drawn from a study of blood T cell repertoires in COVID-19. On the study more broadly: The cDNA or gDNA used as material had been derived from T cells, B-cell-depleted T cells, or PBMCs.

The method was immunoSEQ multiplex PCR; TCRdb's version includes in-frame clones alone and lacks a portion of them. The sample yields over 200,000 clones, approximately 91% seen once. The receptor's source is a person aged 18 to 35 with COVID-19, enrolled during active disease. The V gene is TRBV24-1, the J gene TRBJ2-4; no firm D call. Source material: peripheral blood. The DNA for the CDR3 is TGTGCCACCAGTGATTCCCCCTCAGACATTCAGTACTTC. Its protein product is CATSDSPSDIQYF.